Below are 9 T cell receptor beta chains sequenced from a single sample in a study of identical twins. TCRdb independently ran MiXCR on the 5' RACE reads; one entry per CDR3 protein. The sample consists of some 600,000 distinct CDR3 sequences, about 7.6% of them appearing once. This same sample was also taken into another study, of yellow fever vaccine responses in identical twins.

The sample consisted of PBMCs. Every receptor here comes from a woman aged 18 to 35 in good health.

This clonotype was seen many times. The V gene is TRBV7-8, the J gene TRBJ2-7; D unclear. Germline CDR1 and CDR2: SGHVS and FQNEAQ. The germline V and J ends were trimmed by 1 base and 0 bases, with 13 bases remaining between them. The CDR3 sequence is 16 residues long. In nucleotides, the CDR3 is TGTGCCAGCAGCTTAGGGTACAGTCCGAGCTCCTACGAGCAGTACGTC. Translation: CASSLGYSPSSYEQYV.

This clonotype was counted a few times. J is TRBJ2-5 and V is TRBV28; the match to TRBD2 covers 10 bases. The CDR3 runs to 17 residues. Germline-derived CDR1 and CDR2 are MDHEN and SYDVKM. Trimming cost V 2 bases and J 5 bases; bases outside gene matches: 11. Here the CDR3 reads CASSLASGSFFMETQYF. The DNA of the CDR3 is TGTGCCAGCAGTTTAGCTAGCGGGAGCTTTTTCATGGAGACCCAGTACTTC.

This clonotype was seen repeatedly, ten times or more. V gene TRBV29-1 combines with J gene TRBJ2-1; D ambiguous. Trimming pared 2 bases from V and 6 bases from J, leaving 8 bases between. The germline V gene has CDR1 SQVTM and CDR2 ANQGSEA. CDR3 length: 12 residues. The CDR3 region is CSVEYYLNEQFF. CDR3 in DNA: TGCAGCGTTGAATACTACCTCAATGAGCAGTTCTTC.

The chain uses TRBV18 and TRBJ2-4; no clear D gene. Germline values: CDR1 KGHSH, CDR2 LQKENI. The CDR3 totals 14 residues. The V end lost 0 bases, the J end lost 4 bases, and 7 bases lay between the germline ends. The CDR3 region has the DNA TGTGCCAGCTCACCACCCATGGGGAAAAACATTCAGTACTTC. As protein: CASSPPMGKNIQYF.

The sample holds a few counts of this clonotype. This chain uses TRBV6-1 with TRBJ1-1, with D unresolved. Germline lookup yields CDR1 MNHNS and CDR2 SASEGT. The CDR3 runs 10 residues. Between the trimmed V and J ends, which lost 9 bases and 6 bases, there was a span of 8 bases. CDR3 region: CASRVAEAFF. The CDR3, as DNA: TGTGCCAGTCGAGTCGCTGAAGCTTTCTTT.

A few counts support this clonotype. V gene TRBV11-2 combines with J gene TRBJ1-1; D perhaps matches TRBD1 (5 bases). The germline gives CDR1 SGHAT, CDR2 FQNNGV. CDR3 size: 16 residues. V was cut by 0 bases and J by 3 bases, with 14 bases left in between. CDR3 loop: CASSLDLAGVDTEAFF. DNA of the CDR3: TGTGCCAGCAGCTTAGATCTAGCGGGGGTGGACACTGAAGCTTTCTTT.

This clonotype was picked up a small number of times. V and J are TRBV9 and TRBJ2-1, with 7 bases matching TRBD2. This CDR3 has 15 amino acids. V lost 4 bases to trimming and J lost 0 bases; unmatched junction nucleotides: 4. The germline V gene encodes CDR1 SGDLS and CDR2 YYNGEE. CDR3 sequence reads: CASSPIAGSYNEQFF. The CDR3 DNA reads as TGTGCCAGCAGCCCAATAGCGGGCTCCTACAATGAGCAGTTCTTC.

There are many counts of this clonotype. Germline and junction disagree at one end, which may indicate a read error. This chain connects TRBV4-1 to TRBJ2-3; TRBD1 is a possible D gene (5 bases). This CDR3 region has 17 residues. Germline-derived CDR1 and CDR2 are MGHRA and YSYEKL. CDR3 nucleotide sequence: TGCGCCAGCCGCCAGGGTGAGGCCACGACCATTACAGATACGCAGTATTTT. It yields the protein CASRQGEATTITDTQYF.

This clonotype was detected only a few times. The V call is TRBV2, the J call TRBJ2-2; unclear D gene. The CDR3 runs to 13 residues. V was clipped by 10 bases and J by 1 base, with 10 bases between them. Per germline, CDR1 SNHLY and CDR2 FYNNEI. CDR3 coding DNA: TGTGCCACCAATCTAGAGAACACCGGGGAGCTGTTTTTT. Amino acids: CATNLENTGELFF.